This TCR beta chain was recorded in a study of T cell changes during pregnancy in multiple sclerosis. Germline CDR1 is LGHNA and CDR2 is YSLEER. The V and J ends lost 4 bases and 3 bases respectively, with 9 bases between them. The CDR3 spans 13 residues. The repertoire was sequenced with immunoSEQ multiplex PCR; TCRdb's copy has only in-frame clones and lacks some. Of 55,000 to 80,000 clones in the sample, around 94% were seen once. This receptor was identified in a female donor with multiple sclerosis, enrolled in a pregnancy study. The sample in question was peripheral blood, obtained in the third trimester of pregnancy. The gene calls are TRBV4-3 and TRBJ1-1; tentative D call: TRBD1 (5 bases). This chain's CDR3 is CASSRVRDTEAFF. The CDR3 DNA reads as TGCGCCAGCAGCCGCGTCAGGGACACTGAAGCTTTCTTT.